This T cell receptor (beta chain) is from a study of T cells in Graves' hyperthyroidism and ophthalmopathy. The CDR3 regions of TCR beta were amplified from RNA transcripts. The TCR CDR3 first-round RT-PCR relied on the HTBI primer set. TCRdb fed the multiplex PCR reads into MiXCR, producing one record per CDR3 protein. The sample consists of around 520,000 distinct CDR3 sequences, less than 15% of them appearing once. Comment on this clonotype: Its target is unknown.

This CDR3 has 15 amino acids. CDR1 MNHNS and CDR2 SASEGT come from the germline V gene. Unmatched junction bases numbered 8, after V lost 5 bases and J lost 5 bases. General study results and limits: A median 6.5 months before onset, the model predicted ophthalmopathy.

Over 18 months, lack of ophthalmopathy progression marked Graves' hyperthyroidism as stable. The diagnostic basis comprised clinical symptoms, serum thyroxine and TRAb, thyroid ultrasound and orbital computed tomography. Fresh 10 ml peripheral blood yielded PBMCs. The V gene is TRBV6-1, the J gene TRBJ2-1; 8 nucleotides line up with TRBD2. The sequenced sample consisted of blood. This TCR derives from a woman in her 40s with Graves' hyperthyroidism. The CDR3 loop reads CASSPSAGVNNEQFF. The DNA for the CDR3 is TGTGCCAGCAGTCCATCAGCGGGAGTTAACAATGAGCAGTTCTTC.